The 5 T cell receptor beta chains presented below share a single source sample, sequenced in a study of T cell responses to AZD1222 COVID-19 vaccine. The repertoire was sequenced with immunoSEQ multiplex PCR; TCRdb's copy has only in-frame clones and lacks some. The table includes over 85,000 clones, about 81% detected once. Specimen: peripheral blood, collected 28 days after the second AZD1222 dose. These receptors originate from an adult who received the AZD1222 COVID-19 vaccine.

The chain links TRBV5-4 to TRBJ2-3; 10 nucleotides align to TRBD1. The V and J ends lost 0 bases and 2 bases, in that order; junction bases with no gene match: 3. This CDR3 is built from 16 residues. The germline CDR1 and CDR2 sequences are SGHNT and YYREEE (reference sequence). This chain's CDR3 is CASSLAGTGATDTQYF. Written as DNA, the CDR3 is TGTGCCAGCAGCTTGGCCGGGACAGGGGCCACAGATACGCAGTATTTT.

V and J are TRBV10-2 and TRBJ1-4; perhaps TRBD1 as D (5 bases). With 5 bases removed from V and 8 bases from J, the gap between germline ends came to 18 bases. This CDR3 is 15 amino acids long. Germline values: CDR1 WSHSY, CDR2 SAAADI. This chain's CDR3 is CASSLIPPGKEKLFF. CDR3 sequence (DNA): TGCGCCAGCAGTCTCATTCCCCCAGGGAAGGAAAAACTGTTTTTT.

The V gene is TRBV30, the J gene TRBJ2-2; a possible D gene is TRBD2 (5 bases). The CDR3 runs 16 residues. The V and J ends lost 0 bases and 0 bases respectively, with 11 bases between them. Per the germline V gene, CDR1 is GTSNPN and CDR2 is SVGIG (reference sequence). The CDR3 DNA reads TGTGCCTGGAGTGTACGACTACAGACGAACACCGGGGAGCTGTTTTTT. Translated, it gives CAWSVRLQTNTGELFF.

This clone occurred a few times. The V and J genes are TRBV27 and TRBJ1-1; no clear D gene. CDR1 and CDR2 (germline): MNHEY, SMNVEV (reference sequence). CDR3 length: 16 residues. Trimming took off 5 bases at V and 0 bases at J, with 16 bases between the two ends. As DNA, the CDR3 is TGTGCCAGCAGTAACCCCAGGAACTTTATGAACACTGAAGCTTTCTTT. This encodes CASSNPRNFMNTEAFF.

The chain combines TRBV19 with TRBJ2-1; D is undetermined. CDR1 is LNHDA and CDR2 is SQIVND in the germline V gene (reference sequence). Between the trimmed V and J ends, which lost 6 bases and 6 bases, there was a span of 15 bases. The CDR3 totals 14 residues. The CDR3 protein is CASRMDRSLNEQFF. The CDR3 DNA follows: TGTGCCAGTAGAATGGACCGCTCCCTCAATGAGCAGTTCTTC.